This TCR beta chain was obtained from a study of T cell repertoires in cytomegalovirus infection. Looking at the study overall: It was the public TCR beta signatures that indicated both CMV infection and matching HLA type. Study-level points and caveats: Within the response measured ex vivo, HLA-C-restricted CMV-specific TCR beta clonotypes were dominant. Carriers of CMV and the relevant HLA type were discriminated by public TCR beta frequency.

TCRdb fed the reads into MiXCR, producing one record per CDR3 protein. The sample contains around 200,000 distinct CDR3 sequences, around two fifths of which appear only once. This clonotype was counted between two and nine times. The antigen is undetermined. Germline-derived CDR1 and CDR2 are MDHEN and SYDVKM. Germline trimming cut 3 bases from V and 2 bases from J; bases unmatched to any gene: 6. The CDR3 runs 16 residues. This clonotype was sampled from a human donor in good health (CMV status not recorded). Some clones in this sample may be carry-over from other donors' samples. The chain has TRBV28 and TRBJ2-7; 11 bases are a match to TRBD2. Sequenced here: CD8+ T cells from cultured PBMCs, sampled from culture after CMV antigen stimulation. The CDR3, as DNA: TGTGCCAGCAGTTTTTTAGCGGGAGGGATGACCTACGAGCAGTACTTC. Its translation: CASSFLAGGMTYEQYF.